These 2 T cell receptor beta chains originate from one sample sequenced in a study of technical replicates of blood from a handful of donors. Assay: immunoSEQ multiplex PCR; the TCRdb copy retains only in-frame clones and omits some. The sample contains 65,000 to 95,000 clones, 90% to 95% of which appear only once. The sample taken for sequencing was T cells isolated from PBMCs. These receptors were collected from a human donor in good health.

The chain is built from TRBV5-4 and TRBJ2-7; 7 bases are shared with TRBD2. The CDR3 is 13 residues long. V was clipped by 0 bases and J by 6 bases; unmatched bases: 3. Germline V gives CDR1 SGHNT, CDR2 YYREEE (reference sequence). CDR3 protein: CASSLEPSGEQYF. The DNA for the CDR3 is TGTGCCAGCAGCTTGGAGCCTAGCGGCGAGCAGTACTTC.

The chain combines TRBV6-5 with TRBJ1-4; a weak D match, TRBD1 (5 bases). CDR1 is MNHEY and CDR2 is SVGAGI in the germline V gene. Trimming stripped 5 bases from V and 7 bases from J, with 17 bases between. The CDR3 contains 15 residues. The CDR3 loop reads CASSPRGGLAEKLFF. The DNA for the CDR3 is TGTGCCAGCAGTCCCCGCGGGGGTTTAGCTGAAAAACTGTTTTTT.